These T cell receptor beta chains were read from a single sample in a study of identical twins. A single record per CDR3 protein comes from TCRdb applying MiXCR to the 5' RACE reads. The profile shows 690,000 or so distinct CDR3 sequences, over 8.5% of them singletons. The data were also submitted as part of a second study, on yellow fever vaccine responses in identical twins.

Sequencing used PBMCs. Source of these receptors: a young woman in good health. Both conserved end residues are part of each CDR3. D genes are given only for firm matches. Only some rows state a clone size, as once, few, many or a class for expanded clones.

d_call | j_call | clone_size | v_call | cdr3_aa | cdr3_nt
TRBD2 | TRBJ2-2 | NA | TRBV6-4 | CASSALAGNTGELFF | TGTGCCAGCAGTGCGCTAGCGGGAAACACCGGGGAGCTGTTTTTT
NA | TRBJ2-5 | few | TRBV3-1 | CASSQESETQYF | TGTGCCAGCAGCCAAGAGAGCGAGACCCAGTACTTC
NA | TRBJ2-3 | NA | TRBV20-1 | CSASYVTSSTDTQYF | TGCAGTGCTAGCTATGTCACTTCTAGCACAGATACGCAGTATTTT
NA | TRBJ1-3 | many | TRBV5-1 | CASSLEAGNTIYF | TGCGCCAGCAGCTTGGAGGCTGGAAACACCATATATTTT
TRBD1 | TRBJ1-4 | NA | TRBV5-1 | CASSRTGATGLTNEKLFF | TGCGCCAGCAGCCGGACAGGGGCGACCGGATTAACTAATGAAAAACTGTTTTTT
NA | TRBJ1-1 | many | TRBV29-1 | CSVVRPTLNEAFF | TGCAGCGTTGTAAGACCTACCTTAAATGAAGCTTTCTTT
NA | TRBJ1-1 | few | TRBV15 | CATSRVQGTEAFF | TGTGCCACCAGCAGAGTCCAGGGCACTGAAGCTTTCTTT
TRBD1 | TRBJ2-3 | NA | TRBV15 | CATSRVQGAGTQYF | TGTGCCACCAGCAGAGTTCAGGGGGCAGGTACGCAGTATTTT
TRBD2 | TRBJ2-7 | NA | TRBV3-1 | CASSQTLLAGGYEQYF | TGTGCCAGCAGCCAAACCTTACTAGCGGGAGGTTACGAGCAGTACTTC
NA | TRBJ2-3 | NA | TRBV3-1 | CASSQGPAGVTDTQYF | TGTGCCAGCAGCCAAGGTCCTGCAGGGGTAACAGATACGCAGTATTTT
NA | TRBJ2-7 | many | TRBV20-1 | CSARGLPYEQYF | TGCAGTGCTAGGGGACTCCCCTACGAGCAGTACTTC